Below, 16 T cell receptor beta chains from the same sample are listed, as sequenced in a study of blood T cell repertoires in COVID-19. The table came from immunoSEQ multiplex PCR; TCRdb's copy has only in-frame clones and leaves some out. The sample holds a few hundred thousand clones, around nine tenths seen once. The sample comprised peripheral blood. The receptors stem from a man aged 45-65 years with COVID-19, enrolled during active disease.

The V and J genes are TRBV6-1 and TRBJ2-7; a weak D match, TRBD2 (7 bases). Trimming took off 2 bases at V and 6 bases at J, with 20 bases between the two ends. CDR3 length: 16 amino acids. The germline gives CDR1 MNHNS, CDR2 SASEGT. The CDR3 DNA is TGTGCCAGCAGTGAACTCACGGGGGGAAGGGGGGCCGAGCAGTACTTC. Protein sequence: CASSELTGGRGAEQYF.

The V gene is TRBV7-3, the J gene TRBJ1-5; no clear D. Germline CDR1 SGHTA, CDR2 FQGTGA. CDR3 length: 16 residues. Trimming took off 5 bases at V and 1 base at J, with 15 bases between the two ends. The CDR3 nucleotides are TGTGCCAGCAGCGCTGATCGGGGTAAAAGCAATCAGCCCCAGCATTTT. Translation gives CASSADRGKSNQPQHF.

The chain has TRBV19 and TRBJ1-2; 10 bases fit TRBD1. V lost 7 bases and J lost 4; bases outside the gene matches: 6. The length of the CDR3 is 14 residues. Germline V gene sequence: CDR1 LNHDA, CDR2 SQIVND (reference sequence). CDR3 protein: CASTQGQGIYGYTF. CDR3 in DNA: TGTGCCAGTACCCAGGGACAGGGGATCTATGGCTACACCTTC. Combining the CDR3 with reference TRBV19 and TRBJ1-2 gives the whole variable domain DGGITQSPKYLFRKEGQNVTLSCEQNLNHDAMYWYRQDPGQGLRLIYYSQIVNDFQKGDIAEGYSVSREKKESFPLTVTSAQKNPTAFYLCASTQGQGIYGYTFGSGTRLTVV.

This rearrangement joins TRBV6-5 to TRBJ1-2, with TRBD1 matching over 8 bases. V trimming: 5 bases; J trimming: 12 bases; junction bases outside the gene matches: 17. Per the germline V gene, CDR1 is MNHEY and CDR2 is SVGAGI. This CDR3 is built from 15 residues. The CDR3, as DNA: TGTGCCAGCAGTCCGCAGACAGGGGACCCCCTAGTCCACACCTTC. Amino acid sequence: CASSPQTGDPLVHTF.

CDR3 sequence: CASSADGTSVYEQYF. For the CDR3, the DNA is TGTGCCAGCAGCGCCGACGGGACTAGCGTTTACGAGCAGTACTTC. The V and J genes are TRBV11-2 and TRBJ2-7; 10 bases are shared with TRBD2. This CDR3 has 15 residues. Germline V gives CDR1 SGHAT, CDR2 FQNNGV. J was trimmed by 4 bases and V by 5 bases; bases with no gene match: 8.

The rearrangement links TRBV6-1 to TRBJ2-7; TRBD2 agrees at 14 bases. The CDR3 contains 15 residues. Losses at the gene ends were 1 base for V and 5 bases for J; bases not matched to a gene: 1. Germline V lookup: CDR1 MNHNS, CDR2 SASEGT. The CDR3: CASSEGTSGRNEQYF. DNA for the CDR3: TGTGCCAGCAGTGAAGGGACTAGCGGGAGGAACGAGCAGTACTTC.

The rearrangement joins TRBV4-1 to TRBJ2-1, with TRBD1 identical over 12 bases. V lost 0 bases to trimming and J lost 8 bases; unmatched junction nucleotides: 14. This CDR3 contains 19 residues. Germline V CDR1 and CDR2: MGHRA, YSYEKL. CDR3 in amino acids: CASSQEGQGAVGGADEQFF. DNA of the CDR3: TGCGCCAGCAGCCAAGAGGGACAGGGGGCTGTCGGGGGGGCCGATGAGCAGTTCTTC.

This chain links TRBV6-6 with TRBJ2-7, with TRBD2 matching over 8 bases. The trim removed 3 bases at V and 0 bases at J, leaving 7 bases unmatched. CDR3 size: 16 residues. Per the germline V gene, CDR1 is MNHNY and CDR2 is SVGAGI (reference sequence). CDR3 bases: TGTGCCAGCAGTTATCTTACGGGAGGGAGCTCCTACGAGCAGTACTTC. Its protein is CASSYLTGGSSYEQYF.

The V gene is TRBV5-6, the J gene TRBJ1-6; D remains unclear. This CDR3 has 12 amino acids. CDR1 SGHDT and CDR2 YYEEEE come from the germline V gene. V lost 3 bases to trimming and J lost 12 bases, with 10 bases between them. For the CDR3, the DNA is TGTGCCAGCAGCTGGCGGCTCAGACCCCTCCACTTT. This encodes CASSWRLRPLHF.

This chain uses TRBV7-2 with TRBJ1-3, with 11 bases aligning to TRBD1. Per the germline V gene, CDR1 is SGHTA and CDR2 is FQGNSA. With V trimmed by 3 bases and J by 4 bases, 2 bases remained unmatched. The CDR3 totals 15 residues. For the CDR3, the DNA is TGTGCCAGCAGCTTGGACAGGGGGCTAGGAAACACCATATATTTT. This encodes CASSLDRGLGNTIYF.

The chain recombines TRBV5-1 with TRBJ2-1, with TRBD1 matching 11 bases. This CDR3 is built from 18 residues. Germline CDR1 and CDR2: SGHRS and YFSETQ. J gave up 5 bases and V 0 bases, and 10 bases lay outside the gene matches. The CDR3 sequence: CASSLARTGGLIDNEQFF. DNA of the CDR3: TGCGCCAGCAGCTTGGCCAGGACAGGGGGCCTGATTGACAATGAGCAGTTCTTC.

This clone was observed a few times. The V call is TRBV9, the J call TRBJ1-2; TRBD1 might be the D (5 bases). In germline, CDR1 is SGDLS, CDR2 YYNGEE. The CDR3 has 15 residues. The V and J ends lost 0 bases and 3 bases respectively, with 12 bases between them. The CDR3 DNA reads TGTGCCAGCAGCGTAGGGGAAGGGGCTGACTATGGCTACACCTTC. This translates into CASSVGEGADYGYTF.

The chain couples TRBV6-2 or TRBV6-3 to TRBJ1-1; the D is unclear. Trimming removed 4 bases at V and 4 bases at J, with 7 bases between. CDR3 length equals 12 residues. In germline, CDR1 is MNHEY, CDR2 SVGEGT. In DNA form, the CDR3 reads TGTGCCAGCAGTTGGCCAACCACTGAAGCTTTCTTT. Encoded protein: CASSWPTTEAFF.

This clone was seen a handful of times. V and J are TRBV4-3 and TRBJ2-1; D uncertain. From germline, CDR1 is LGHNA and CDR2 YSLEER. Deletions cut 1 base from V and 10 bases from J, with 5 bases between. CDR3 length equals 11 residues. CDR3: CASSQAREQFF. The DNA of the CDR3 is TGCGCCAGCAGCCAAGCTAGGGAGCAGTTCTTC.

This chain links TRBV5-1 with TRBJ2-3; tentatively, D is TRBD2 (6 bases). The CDR3 extends over 17 amino acids. Trimming stripped 0 bases from V and 0 bases from J, with 14 bases between. The germline V gene has CDR1 SGHRS and CDR2 YFSETQ. For the CDR3, the DNA is TGCGCCAGCAGCTTGGGGTCTAGCGTTACTAGCACAGATACGCAGTATTTT. Translated: CASSLGSSVTSTDTQYF.

This chain uses TRBV5-6 with TRBJ1-1, with a tentative D call TRBD1 (5 bases). The germline V and J ends were trimmed by 4 bases and 1 base, with 8 bases remaining between them. The CDR3 has 13 amino acids. Germline V CDR1 and CDR2: SGHDT, YYEEEE. The CDR3 spells CASSQGPNTEAFF. CDR3 bases: TGTGCCAGCAGCCAGGGTCCGAACACTGAAGCTTTCTTT.